This TCR beta chain was sequenced in a study of blood T cell repertoires in COVID-19. TCRdb keeps only in-frame clones here, not all; method: immunoSEQ multiplex PCR. The profile shows about 210,000 clones, around 85% of them singletons. This CDR3 contains 16 residues. With 5 bases removed from V and 3 bases from J, the gap between germline ends came to 20 bases. CDR1 WSHSY and CDR2 SAAADI come from the germline V gene. This TCR was recovered from a middle-aged man with acute or convalescent COVID-19. The rearrangement links TRBV10-2 to TRBJ2-7; a possible D gene is TRBD2 (7 bases). The sample consisted of peripheral blood. The CDR3 loop reads CASSTWAGAGNYEQYF. The CDR3 coding sequence is TGCGCCAGCAGTACGTGGGCGGGGGCTGGGAACTACGAGCAGTACTTC.